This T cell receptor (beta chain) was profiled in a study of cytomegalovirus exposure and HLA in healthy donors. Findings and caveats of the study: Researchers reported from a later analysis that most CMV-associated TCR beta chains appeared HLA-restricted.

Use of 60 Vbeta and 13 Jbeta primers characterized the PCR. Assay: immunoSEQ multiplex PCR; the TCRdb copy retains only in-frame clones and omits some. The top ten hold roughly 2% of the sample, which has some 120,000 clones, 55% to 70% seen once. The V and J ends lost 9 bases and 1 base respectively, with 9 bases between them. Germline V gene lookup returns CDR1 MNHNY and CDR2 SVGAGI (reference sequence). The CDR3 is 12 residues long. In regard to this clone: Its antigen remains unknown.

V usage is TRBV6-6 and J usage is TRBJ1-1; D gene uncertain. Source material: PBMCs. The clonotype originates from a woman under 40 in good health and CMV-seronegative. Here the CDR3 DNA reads TGTGCCAGTTGCAGACAGAACACTGAAGCTTTCTTT. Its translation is CASCRQNTEAFF.